The 24 T cell receptor beta chains below were found in one sample sequenced in a study of blood T cell repertoires in COVID-19 (TCRdb year 2020). The library was produced with the immunoSEQ multiplex PCR assay. TCRdb's version of the immuneACCESS table is confined to in-frame rearrangements and falls short of the full clone set. An unresolved V gene accounts for under half of the shortfall where checked; the remainder is of unknown origin. This sample gives about 36,000 clones in total; 70% to 80% of them show up just once. The ten largest clones represent roughly 2% of the sample. Sequencing used peripheral blood. The receptors derive from a man between 60 and 70 years old with active COVID-19.

This clone was detected only a few times. The gene calls are TRBV19 and TRBJ1-1; no clear D. The CDR3 runs 14 residues. Germline V CDR1 and CDR2: LNHDA, SQIVND (reference sequence). Between the trimmed V and J ends, which lost 0 bases and 0 bases, there was a span of 5 bases. CDR3 protein: CASSIDSVNTEAFF. The CDR3 DNA follows: TGTGCCAGTAGTATAGATTCAGTGAACACTGAAGCTTTCTTT. The full variable domain, in which reference TRBV19 and TRBJ1-1 provide the parts outside the CDR3, is DGGITQSPKYLFRKEGQNVTLSCEQNLNHDAMYWYRQDPGQGLRLIYYSQIVNDFQKGDIAEGYSVSREKKESFPLTVTSAQKNPTAFYLCASSIDSVNTEAFFGQGTRLTVV.

The chain is built from TRBV6-5 and TRBJ1-2; 9 bases line up with TRBD1. V shed 5 bases and J 3 bases; nucleotides not matched to a gene: 4. From germline, CDR1 is MNHEY and CDR2 SVGAGI. The CDR3 runs to 14 residues. The CDR3 nucleotides read TGTGCCAGCAGTCAACAGGGGGCGGACTATGGCTACACCTTC. It translates to CASSQQGADYGYTF.

This clone was counted a single time. The rearrangement joins TRBV5-4 to TRBJ2-1; D not certain. Looked up from germline, CDR1 is SGHNT and CDR2 is YYREEE (reference sequence). The CDR3 contains 14 residues. V lost 2 bases, J lost 8 bases, and 14 bases lay in between. The CDR3 here is CASSFFSIADEQFF. The CDR3 nucleotides are TGTGCCAGCAGCTTCTTCTCAATAGCAGATGAGCAGTTCTTC.

V usage is TRBV7-6 and J usage is TRBJ2-7, with D unresolved. Trimming pared 1 base from V and 3 bases from J, leaving 7 bases between. The CDR3 totals 13 residues. Germline CDR1 reads SGHVS; CDR2 reads FNYEAQ. CDR3 in DNA: TGTGCCAGCAGCTTAGGCGCCCTCTACGAGCAGTACTTC. Its protein is CASSLGALYEQYF.

This clone was found a few times. The chain carries TRBV7-9 and TRBJ2-7; 8 nucleotides line up with TRBD1. Losses at the gene ends were 2 bases for V and 0 bases for J; bases not matched to a gene: 3. CDR1 and CDR2 from the germline V gene are SEHNR and FQNEAQ (reference sequence). The CDR3 loop spans 15 amino acids. The CDR3 loop is CASSLWDRHSYEQYF. The CDR3 DNA is TGTGCCAGCAGCTTATGGGACAGGCACTCCTACGAGCAGTACTTC.

This chain joins TRBV11-3 and TRBJ2-5; 7 bases are shared with TRBD2. The CDR3 has 15 residues. CDR1 and CDR2 from the germline V gene are SGHNT and YENEEA. The J segment lost 5 bases and the V segment lost 4 bases, leaving 10 bases of the junction unmatched. This CDR3 is CASSSRITSVETQYF. The DNA of the CDR3 is TGTGCCAGCAGCTCGCGGATTACTAGCGTCGAGACCCAGTACTTC.

The chain is built from TRBV9 and TRBJ2-3; perhaps TRBD2 as D (6 bases). Trimming removed 0 bases from V and 2 bases from J, with 13 bases in between. The CDR3 loop spans 16 amino acids. CDR1 SGDLS and CDR2 YYNGEE come from the germline V gene. CDR3 in amino acids: CASSVVRGAPTDTQYF. CDR3 nucleotides: TGTGCCAGCAGCGTAGTGCGGGGAGCCCCCACAGATACGCAGTATTTT.

The chain carries TRBV6-5 and TRBJ2-5, with 13 bases lining up with TRBD2. The germline gives CDR1 MNHEY, CDR2 SVGAGI. This CDR3 comprises 15 residues. J was trimmed by 7 bases and V by 6 bases; bases with no gene match: 8. As DNA, the CDR3 is TGTGCCAGCAGGAAACTAGCGGGGGGGCTAGGGACCCAGTACTTC. It is translated as CASRKLAGGLGTQYF.

The rearrangement joins TRBV18 to TRBJ1-3; no reliable D call. The CDR3 is 18 residues long. Deletions cut 0 bases from V and 0 bases from J, with 15 bases between. CDR1 is KGHSH and CDR2 is LQKENI in the germline V gene. The CDR3 DNA reads TGTGCCAGCTCACCACCCGGGAGTGATCGAGTCTCTGGAAACACCATATATTTT. Encoded protein: CASSPPGSDRVSGNTIYF.

This clone has more than one count but fewer than ten. The chain employs TRBV28 and TRBJ1-2; the D gene is possibly TRBD1 (6 bases). The CDR3 is made up of 14 amino acids. With 5 bases removed from V and 3 bases from J, the gap between germline ends came to 13 bases. Germline values: CDR1 MDHEN, CDR2 SYDVKM. The CDR3 nucleotides read TGTGCCAGCAGTCCCTCAGGGGTGGACTATGGCTACACCTTC. This gives the protein CASSPSGVDYGYTF.

The V call is TRBV2, the J call TRBJ1-2; 7 positions match TRBD1. With 4 bases clipped from V and 8 bases from J, the junction kept 10 bases outside the gene matches. There are 14 residues in the CDR3. Germline V lookup: CDR1 SNHLY, CDR2 FYNNEI. The CDR3 reads CASSVRGPGNGYTF. DNA for the CDR3: TGTGCCAGCAGTGTAAGGGGGCCCGGTAACGGCTACACCTTC.

The rearrangement uses TRBV5-1 and TRBJ2-1; 9 bases line up with TRBD1. Germline values: CDR1 SGHRS, CDR2 YFSETQ. V shed 0 bases, J shed 5 bases, and the junction held 3 bases outside the gene matches. This CDR3 is built from 15 residues. CDR3 in amino acids: CASSLGDRDDNEQFF. The CDR3 DNA is TGCGCCAGCAGCTTGGGGGACAGGGACGACAATGAGCAGTTCTTC. Filled out from reference TRBV5-1 and TRBJ2-1, the complete variable domain reads KAGVTQTPRYLIKTRGQQVTLSCSPISGHRSVSWYQQTPGQGLQFLFEYFSETQRNKGNFPGRFSGRQFSNSRSEMNVSTLELGDSALYLCASSLGDRDDNEQFFGPGTRLTVL.

This clone has more than one count but fewer than ten. The J gene is TRBJ2-5, the V gene TRBV5-4, with TRBD2 matching over 9 bases. There are 16 residues in the CDR3. Germline lookup yields CDR1 SGHNT and CDR2 YYREEE (reference sequence). The trim removed 0 bases at V and 4 bases at J, leaving 7 bases unmatched. The CDR3 nucleotides read TGTGCCAGCAGCTTGGCGGCGGGAGGGGCTCCAGAGACCCAGTACTTC. Translating it yields CASSLAAGGAPETQYF.

The chain uses TRBV6-1 and TRBJ2-5; 8 positions match TRBD1. V was pared by 4 bases and J by 2 bases, with 6 bases of the junction left unmatched. Germline CDR1 reads MNHNS; CDR2 reads SASEGT. The CDR3 has 15 residues. The CDR3 nucleotides read TGTGCCAGCAGTGCAGCGACAGGGGCTCAAGAGACCCAGTACTTC. It encodes CASSAATGAQETQYF.

This sequence joins TRBV9 and TRBJ2-7; 7 bases match TRBD1. The germline CDR1 and CDR2 sequences are SGDLS and YYNGEE. With 4 bases clipped from V and 3 bases from J, the junction kept 10 bases outside the gene matches. CDR3 length: 15 amino acids. The CDR3, as DNA: TGTGCCAGCAGCCCCCGGACAGGAGACTACTACGAGCAGTACTTC. Translated: CASSPRTGDYYEQYF.

This clone occurred once. The J gene is TRBJ1-2, the V gene TRBV6-5; TRBD1 agrees at 8 bases. V dropped 6 bases and J dropped 8; count of bases not matched to a gene: 14. Germline V CDR1 and CDR2: MNHEY, SVGAGI. The CDR3 spans 15 residues. CDR3 nucleotides: TGTGCCAGCAGGACAGGGGCCGGAGGTTGGGAGGGCTACACCTTC. This encodes CASRTGAGGWEGYTF.

The rearrangement links TRBV4-3 to TRBJ2-1; 10 positions agree with TRBD2. Losses at the gene ends were 5 bases for V and 3 bases for J; bases not matched to a gene: 4. This CDR3 contains 15 residues. The germline gives CDR1 LGHNA, CDR2 YSLEER. In nucleotides, the CDR3 is TGCGCCAGCAGCTACGGACTAGCGGTCTACAATGAGCAGTTCTTC. This encodes CASSYGLAVYNEQFF.

V is TRBV6-5 and J is TRBJ2-7; no firm D call. The CDR3 consists of 11 residues. Germline V gives CDR1 MNHEY, CDR2 SVGAGI. V was clipped by 4 bases and J by 6 bases, with 7 bases between them. Written as DNA, the CDR3 is TGTGCCAGCAGTTCCCTGCGCGAGCAGTACTTC. Translated, it gives CASSSLREQYF.

This clone was seen just once. The V call is TRBV18, the J call TRBJ2-7, with D possibly TRBD1 on 6 matching bases. The CDR3 has 12 residues. The germline V gene has CDR1 KGHSH and CDR2 LQKENI. V lost 3 bases and J lost 6, with 9 bases in between. CDR3 sequence (DNA): TGTGCCAGCTCACCTCAGGGGTTCGAGCAGTACTTC. It codes for CASSPQGFEQYF.

This chain joins TRBV7-3 and TRBJ2-1, with 10 bases fitting TRBD2. Germline CDR1 and CDR2: SGHTA and FQGTGA. The CDR3 covers 16 residues. V shed 6 bases and J 4 bases; nucleotides not matched to a gene: 9. The CDR3 nucleotides are TGTGCCAGCAGTCCCTCCGGGACTAGCGCTTACAATGAGCAGTTCTTC. As protein: CASSPSGTSAYNEQFF.

The chain couples TRBV7-9 to TRBJ1-4; D uncertain. V shed 1 base and J shed 5 bases, with 11 bases lying between them. The CDR3 sequence is 15 residues long. Germline V CDR1 and CDR2: SEHNR, FQNEAQ (reference sequence). CDR3 amino acids: CASSLETGTNEKLFF. For the CDR3, the DNA is TGTGCCAGCAGCTTAGAGACGGGAACCAATGAAAAACTGTTTTTT.

This chain joins TRBV27 and TRBJ2-7; the D gene is possibly TRBD2 (7 bases). The germline V and J ends were trimmed by 4 bases and 2 bases, with 12 bases remaining between them. CDR3 length equals 14 residues. Germline V gives CDR1 MNHEY, CDR2 SMNVEV (reference sequence). The CDR3 sequence: CASSSWGGAYEQYF. CDR3 nucleotides: TGTGCCAGCAGTTCTTGGGGGGGCGCCTACGAGCAGTACTTC.

The chain uses TRBV9 and TRBJ1-1; D uncertain. V dropped 2 bases and J dropped 5 bases, with 13 bases sitting between them. The CDR3 is 14 amino acids. CDR1 SGDLS and CDR2 YYNGEE come from the germline V gene. CDR3 bases: TGTGCCAGCAGCGTCGGAGGATTTGGAACTGAAGCTTTCTTT. Amino acid sequence: CASSVGGFGTEAFF.

J is TRBJ1-1 and V is TRBV7-2; perhaps TRBD1 as D (5 bases). The ends were cut back, 2 bases at V and 4 bases at J, with 17 bases in the middle. Germline V gives CDR1 SGHTA, CDR2 FQGNSA. The CDR3 is 16 amino acids. CDR3 in amino acids: CASSLSRGSKGTEAFF. CDR3 bases: TGTGCCAGCAGCTTATCTAGGGGAAGTAAGGGCACTGAAGCTTTCTTT.